This T cell receptor (beta chain) was obtained from a study of CD8+CD57+ T cells in acquired aplastic anemia. CDR3 and TCR beta VDJ profiling relied on a genomic DNA template. TCRdb re-called the reads with MiXCR, one entry per CDR3 protein. The repertoire includes about 130,000 distinct CDR3 sequences, 41% of them detected once, and under 9% sits in the top ten. The sample holds one count of this clonotype. Material for sequencing was sorted CD4+, CD8+, or CD8+CD57+ T cells (not recorded which) from PBMCs. The receptor was isolated from a human donor in good health, serving as a control.

CDR3 sequence (DNA): TGTGCCACCAGCCGGGACAGGGGGGGTTTTGGCTACACCTTC. This gives the protein CATSRDRGGFGYTF. The chain joins TRBV15 to TRBJ1-2; TRBD1 matches 11 bases. The CDR3 spans 14 residues. J lost 7 bases, V lost 5 bases, and 6 bases had no gene match. CDR1 LNHNV and CDR2 YYDKDF come from the germline V gene (reference sequence).